This T cell receptor (beta chain) stems from a study of T-cell memory formation after mild COVID-19 (dated by TCRdb to the early 2020s). A note on the overall study: Most TCR sequence clusters were specific to one of the two donors. The cohort was made up of two young adult volunteers, one female and one male, who were previously healthy. In a couple of donors, T-cell clones that expanded and contracted after mild COVID-19 were tracked by sequencing TCRalpha and TCRbeta repertoires over time. Overall study outcomes, separate from this receptor: Some responding clones were found in pre-infection memory, which suggests that pre-existing cross-reactive memory T cells took part in the SARS-CoV-2 response. Only two mild cases were covered by the study, and larger cohorts that include severe cases with pre-infection samples were considered necessary. Whether the second-wave clones peaking on day 37 were SARS-CoV-2 specific was not confirmed. Contracting CD4+ clones were located mainly in the CM and EM memory subsets, whereas CD8+ clones were found to be enriched in EMRA. From day 15 to 85, contracting clones showed balanced CD4/CD8 phenotypes, whereas a second wave of clones that expanded from day 15 to 37 leaned towards CD4+.

Ficoll-Paque density gradient centrifugation was the method used to isolate PBMCs. The CDR1 and CDR2 encoded by the germline V gene are SGDLS and YYNGEE. Measured from the cysteine to the phenylalanine, the CDR3 is 15 residues long. The retained sequence is limited to the CDR3, 45 bases, with the frame set at the first base. The V end gives up 2 bases and the J end 3 bases, leaving 4 bases in the junction not matched to a gene. These reads were obtained on an Illumina NovaSeq 6000. Using 5'RACE with constant-segment primers, TCRalpha and TCRbeta cDNA libraries were constructed, with sample barcodes and unique molecular identifiers added in the process. Trizol reagent was used to extract RNA from every sample. Libraries were amplified in two PCR steps, with a second sample barcode and Illumina TruSeq adapters added in the second step. The libraries were sequenced on an Illumina NovaSeq using 2 x 150 bp paired-end reads. Regarding the original processing steps: With migec v1.2.7, reads were demultiplexed and then collapsed into UMI-guided consensus sequences. With mixcr v2.1.11, UMI consensuses were aligned to TRA and TRB V and J templates and assembled into clonotypes. Clonotypes were classified as expanded or contracted when called significant by both edgeR and NoisET, with noise models trained on biological replicates. For edgeR calls, the cutoffs were a false discovery rate-adjusted p below 0.01 and a log2 fold-change threshold of 1. PCA with hierarchical clustering of max-normalized trajectories of the 1000 most abundant clonotypes was used as exploratory dynamics analysis. Separately sequenced CD4+ and CD8+ repertoires were used to assign a CD4 or CD8 phenotype to each responding clone. TCRdb reanalyzed the raw reads on its own, using fastp at Q25 for trimming and MiXCR for clone calling, and kept in-frame beta chains. Records with the same CDR3 protein are collapsed into one entry carrying the most frequent genes and DNA. Clone size and V and J calls follow TCRdb, not the original study. In this sample the table shows approximately 190,000 distinct CDR3 sequences, about 17% of which occur a single time. The leading ten clones occupy roughly 2.3% of the sample.

About this clonotype: Its antigen remains unidentified. The record has no base qualities; no much larger clone is one base away.

This sequence uses TRBV9 and TRBJ2-1, with 8 bases aligning to TRBD2. The sequencing input was PBMCs or a T cell subset sorted from them (not recorded which). This sequence originates from an adult woman who had mild COVID-19 (a few samples of this study predate the infection). The sample titles of this study are shuffled in the database, so cell type and time point are left out; the donor was told from shared clones. The CDR3 is CASSVSGTYYNEQFF. In nucleotide form, the sequence is TGTGCCAGCAGCGTTAGCGGGACTTACTACAATGAGCAGTTCTTC.